This T cell receptor (beta chain) was identified during a study of shared clonotypes between healthy human individuals. Deep was the level used in running the assay. The method was immunoSEQ multiplex PCR; TCRdb's version includes in-frame clones alone and lacks a portion of them. The table includes around 2.5 million clones, 93% detected once. The V gene's germline CDR1 is SEHNR and CDR2 FQNEAQ (reference sequence). The CDR3 is made up of 17 amino acids. V lost 2 bases to trimming and J lost 4 bases; unmatched junction nucleotides: 11. Donors, healthy HIV-negative adults, lacked recent acute infections or vaccinations. Findings and limits, study-wide: In this cohort, only blood was sampled, and tissue repertoires likely differ.

As concerns this clone: Its antigen is currently unknown.

The clonotype was recovered from a man aged 18 to 30 in good health. Some clones in this sample may be carry-over from other donors' samples. The chain employs TRBV7-9 and TRBJ2-1, with 7 bases lining up with TRBD2. What was sequenced was naive CD4+ T cells from PBMCs. The subset denotes: CD45RA+ positively selected. The CDR3 sequence is CASSLPPREVFYNEQFF. CDR3 nucleotide sequence: TGTGCCAGCAGCTTACCGCCCCGGGAGGTCTTTTACAATGAGCAGTTCTTC. The full variable domain, its missing parts supplied by reference TRBV7-9 and TRBJ2-1, is DTGVSQNPRHKITKRGQNVTFRCDPISEHNRLYWYRQTLGQGPEFLTYFQNEAQLEKSRLLSDRFSAERPKGSFSTLEIQRTEQGDSAMYLCASSLPPREVFYNEQFFGPGTRLTVL.